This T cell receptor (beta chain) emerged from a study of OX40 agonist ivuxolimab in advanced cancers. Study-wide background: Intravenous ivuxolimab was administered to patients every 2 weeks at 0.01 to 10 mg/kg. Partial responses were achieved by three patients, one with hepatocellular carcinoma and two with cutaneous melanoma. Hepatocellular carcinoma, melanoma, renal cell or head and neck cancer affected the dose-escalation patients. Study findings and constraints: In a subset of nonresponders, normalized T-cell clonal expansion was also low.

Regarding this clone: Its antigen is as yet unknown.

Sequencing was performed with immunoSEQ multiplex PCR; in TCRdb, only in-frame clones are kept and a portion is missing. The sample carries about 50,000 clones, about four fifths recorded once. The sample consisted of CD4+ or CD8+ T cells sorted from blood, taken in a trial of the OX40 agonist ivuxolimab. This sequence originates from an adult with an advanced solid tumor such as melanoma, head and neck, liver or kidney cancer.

The DNA of the CDR3 is TGTGCCAGCAGTTTGCCTACGGCTGGGACACAGTATGGCTACACCTTC. Its protein product is CASSLPTAGTQYGYTF. The chain combines TRBV28 with TRBJ1-2, with D perhaps TRBD1 (6 bases). The V end lost 3 bases, the J end lost 5 bases, and 19 bases lay between the germline ends. The CDR3 length is 16 residues. Germline values: CDR1 MDHEN, CDR2 SYDVKM.